A single T cell receptor (beta chain) is shown here with its context. Antigen: not known. Sequencing was performed with immunoSEQ multiplex PCR; in TCRdb, only in-frame clones are kept and a portion is missing. The sample includes some 96,000 clones, under 90% of them seen just once. This sample stems from a study of T cell responses to AZD1222 COVID-19 vaccine. Turning to the study itself: Second-dose schedules of about 4 or about 12 weeks were combined.

The CDR3 totals 15 residues. Germline assignment: CDR1 SGHKS and CDR2 YYEKEE (reference sequence). V shed 4 bases, J shed 0 bases, and the junction held 2 bases outside the gene matches. Study-wide results and limits: Dominant at 160-218 and 743-854, vaccine-associated CD4 TCRs also spanned spike. Two AZD1222 doses significantly raised spike-specific TCR breadth and depth over controls.

This chain uses TRBV5-5 with TRBJ2-1, with 9 bases fitting TRBD2. The source of this sequence is an adult in good health. Source: peripheral blood, taken on day 0 of AZD1222 vaccination. The CDR3 nucleotides read TGTGCCAGCAGCCTTAGCGGGGGCTCCTACAATGAGCAGTTCTTC. Translating it yields CASSLSGGSYNEQFF.